The rows below give T cell receptor beta chains drawn from one sample of a study of OX40 agonist ivuxolimab in advanced cancers. Produced via immunoSEQ multiplex PCR; TCRdb's table is partial and in-frame only. The profile shows about 76,000 clones, approximately 85% of them singletons. The sequencing used CD4+ or CD8+ T cells sorted from blood, collected in a trial of the OX40 agonist ivuxolimab. The receptors derive from an adult with an advanced solid tumor such as melanoma, head and neck, liver or kidney cancer. The CDR3 runs from the conserved cysteine through the conserved F or W. A D gene is named only where the DNA matches it firmly. Some rows have no size entry. The others give once, few or many, or a class for an expanded clone.

j_call v_call clone_size d_call cdr3_nt cdr3_aa
TRBJ1-3 TRBV7-6 - - TGTGCCAGCAGCCCGTCTGGGGGGGCTGGAAACACCATATATTTT CASSPSGGAGNTIYF
TRBJ1-1 TRBV29-1 - - TGCAGCGTTGCCGAAAGGGTTACATCAGAAGCTTTCTTT CSVAERVTSEAFF
TRBJ1-5 TRBV19 - - TGTGCCAGTAGTATAGGACAGTTTAATAGCAATCAGCCCCAGCATTTT CASSIGQFNSNQPQHF
TRBJ1-2 TRBV19 once - TGTGCCAGTAGTATTCCTGTGGGAGCTAACTATGGCTACACCTTC CASSIPVGANYGYTF
TRBJ1-2 TRBV5-1 - - TGCGCCAGCAGCTTGGAGTGGCCAACCGGCTATGGCTACACCTTC CASSLEWPTGYGYTF
TRBJ2-7 TRBV5-6 - - TGTGCCAGCAGCTTCAGACAGGCAACCTACGAGCAGTACTTC CASSFRQATYEQYF
TRBJ1-2 TRBV19 - - TGTGCCAGTAGAAGCTATGGGGACTATGGCTACACCTTC CASRSYGDYGYTF
TRBJ1-1 TRBV29-1 - TRBD1 TGCAGCGTCAGGGACAGTTGGAACACTGAAGCTTTCTTT CSVRDSWNTEAFF
TRBJ1-2 TRBV6-6 once TRBD1 TGTGCCAGCAGCCCGGACAGGGCGTATGGCTACACCTTC CASSPDRAYGYTF
TRBJ2-5 TRBV18 - - TGTGCCAGCTCACCACCGGACTGGACCCAGTACTTC CASSPPDWTQYF
TRBJ2-7 TRBV28 - TRBD1 TGTGCCAGCAGTCGCTGGGACAGGGATTCCTACGAGCAGTACTTC CASSRWDRDSYEQYF
TRBJ2-2 TRBV5-1 - - TGCGCCAGCAGCTTGGAGGGGGGGCTGAGCACCGGGGAGCTGTTTTTT CASSLEGGLSTGELFF
TRBJ1-2 TRBV7-3 - TRBD1 TGTGCCAGCAGCCGCTGGAGGACAGGGATCTTTTATGGCTACACCTTC CASSRWRTGIFYGYTF
TRBJ2-1 TRBV5-1 - - TGCGCCAGCAGCTTCGACAGGCCCAATAAGCAGTTCTTC CASSFDRPNKQFF
TRBJ1-2 TRBV5-6 - - TGTGCCAGCAGCTCCACCGGGACGCAAAACTATGGCTACACCTTC CASSSTGTQNYGYTF
TRBJ2-5 TRBV5-1 - - TGCGCCAGCAGCAGGCAGGGTGTAGAGACCCAGTACTTC CASSRQGVETQYF
TRBJ2-5 TRBV7-2 - - TGTGCCAGCAGCCCCCCTGGGGAACAAGAGACCCAGTACTTC CASSPPGEQETQYF
TRBJ1-2 TRBV6-5 once TRBD1 TGTGCCAGCAGTCCGCAACAGGGGCGCTACACCTTC CASSPQQGRYTF
TRBJ1-5 TRBV6-6 - - TGTGCCAGCAGTTACTCGAGGGAGGGGAATCAGCCCCAGCATTTT CASSYSREGNQPQHF
TRBJ2-3 TRBV9 - - TGTGCCAGCAGCGTGCGGGCCGCCCCAGATACGCAGTATTTT CASSVRAAPDTQYF
TRBJ2-3 TRBV6-1 once - TGTGCCAGCAGTGAAGCAGGGAAAGACACAGATACGCAGTATTTT CASSEAGKDTDTQYF
TRBJ2-3 TRBV2 - TRBD1 TGTGCCAGCAGCGACGGACAGGGGGCTATTACAGATACGCAGTATTTT CASSDGQGAITDTQYF
TRBJ2-3 TRBV5-1 once TRBD1 TGCGCCAGCAGCGCGGACGGACAGGGTTCAGATACGCAGTATTTT CASSADGQGSDTQYF
TRBJ1-5 TRBV5-1 - - TGCGCCAGCAGCTTGGATGGAGGAAACGAACAGCCCCAGCATTTT CASSLDGGNEQPQHF
TRBJ2-1 TRBV6-4 - - TGTGCCAGCAGTGACACCCTTGGTTGGGGGGGCCGCTACAATGAGCAGTTCTTC CASSDTLGWGGRYNEQFF
TRBJ1-1 TRBV6-1 - TRBD1 TGTGCCAGCAGTGAGGTTCGGACAGGTGGGACTGAAGCTTTCTTT CASSEVRTGGTEAFF
TRBJ2-2 TRBV27 - - TGTGCCAGCACCCATATAAGGTGGGCGAACACCGGGGAGCTGTTTTTT CASTHIRWANTGELFF
TRBJ2-7 TRBV9 - - TGTGCCAGCAGCGTAGGGTGGGGACCCTACGAGCAGTACTTC CASSVGWGPYEQYF
TRBJ1-4 TRBV5-1 - - TGCGCCAGCAGACCTTTTTCGTCACAGGGAGGCGAAAAACTGTTTTTT CASRPFSSQGGEKLFF
TRBJ1-1 TRBV6-5 once - TGTGCCAGCAGCCCATTGGACGGGATTACTGAAGCTTTCTTT CASSPLDGITEAFF
TRBJ2-5 TRBV2 - - TGTGCCAGCAAGTGGCGGGAACAAGAGACCCAGTACTTC CASKWREQETQYF
TRBJ1-6 TRBV2 - - TGTGCCAGCAGTCACCAAAATTCACCCCTCCACTTT CASSHQNSPLHF
TRBJ1-2 TRBV5-6 - - TGTGCCAGCAGCTTGCGACAGGTTTTTCATGGCTACACCTTC CASSLRQVFHGYTF
TRBJ2-7 TRBV29-1 - TRBD1 TGCAGCGTTGATACCGGGACAGGGGTGGTCTACGAGCAGTACTTC CSVDTGTGVVYEQYF
TRBJ2-4 TRBV6-5 - - TGTGCCAGCAGTTATAGGGACACCTTACGGGGAAACATTCAGTACTTC CASSYRDTLRGNIQYF
TRBJ2-3 TRBV19 once - TGTGCCAGTAGTACCAGGTCGGGGGGCATGGATACGCAGTATTTT CASSTRSGGMDTQYF